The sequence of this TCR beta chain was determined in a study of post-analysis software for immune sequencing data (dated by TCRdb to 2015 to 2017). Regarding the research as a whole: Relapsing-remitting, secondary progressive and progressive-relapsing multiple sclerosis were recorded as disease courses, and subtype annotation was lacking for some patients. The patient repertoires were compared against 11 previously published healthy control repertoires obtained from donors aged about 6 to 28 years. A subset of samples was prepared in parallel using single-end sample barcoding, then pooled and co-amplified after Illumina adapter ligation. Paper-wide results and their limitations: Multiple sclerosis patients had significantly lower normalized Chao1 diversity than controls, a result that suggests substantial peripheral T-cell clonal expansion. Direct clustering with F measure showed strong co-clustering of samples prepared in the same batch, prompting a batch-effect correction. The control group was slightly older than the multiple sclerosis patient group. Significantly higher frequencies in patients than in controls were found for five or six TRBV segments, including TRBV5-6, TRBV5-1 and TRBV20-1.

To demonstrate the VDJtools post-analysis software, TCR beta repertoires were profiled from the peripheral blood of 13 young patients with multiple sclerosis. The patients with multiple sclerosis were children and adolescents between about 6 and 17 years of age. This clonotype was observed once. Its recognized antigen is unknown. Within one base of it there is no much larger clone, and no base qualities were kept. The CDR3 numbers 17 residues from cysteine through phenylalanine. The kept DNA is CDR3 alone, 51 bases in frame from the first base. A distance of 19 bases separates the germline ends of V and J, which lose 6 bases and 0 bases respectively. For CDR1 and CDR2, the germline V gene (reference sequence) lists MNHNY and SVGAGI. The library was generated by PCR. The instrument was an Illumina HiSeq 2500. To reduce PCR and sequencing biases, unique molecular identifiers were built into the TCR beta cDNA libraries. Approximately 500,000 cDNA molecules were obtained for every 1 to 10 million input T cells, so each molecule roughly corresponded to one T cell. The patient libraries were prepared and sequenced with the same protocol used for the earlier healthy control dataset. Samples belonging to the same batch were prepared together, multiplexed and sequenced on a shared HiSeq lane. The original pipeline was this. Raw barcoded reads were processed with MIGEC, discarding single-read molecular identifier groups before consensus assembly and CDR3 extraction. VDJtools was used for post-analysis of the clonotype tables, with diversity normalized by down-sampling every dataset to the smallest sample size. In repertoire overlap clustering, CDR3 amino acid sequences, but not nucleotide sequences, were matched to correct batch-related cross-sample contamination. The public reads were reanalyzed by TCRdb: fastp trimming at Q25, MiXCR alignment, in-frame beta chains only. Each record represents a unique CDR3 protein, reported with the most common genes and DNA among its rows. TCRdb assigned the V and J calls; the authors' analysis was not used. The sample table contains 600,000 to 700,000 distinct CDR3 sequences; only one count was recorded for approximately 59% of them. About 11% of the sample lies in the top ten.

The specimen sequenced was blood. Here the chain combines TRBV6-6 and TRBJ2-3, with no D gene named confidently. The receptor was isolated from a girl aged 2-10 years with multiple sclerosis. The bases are TGTGCCAGCAGCGACCGTCACACATTCTCTAGCACAGATACGCAGTATTTT. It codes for CASSDRHTFSSTDTQYF.